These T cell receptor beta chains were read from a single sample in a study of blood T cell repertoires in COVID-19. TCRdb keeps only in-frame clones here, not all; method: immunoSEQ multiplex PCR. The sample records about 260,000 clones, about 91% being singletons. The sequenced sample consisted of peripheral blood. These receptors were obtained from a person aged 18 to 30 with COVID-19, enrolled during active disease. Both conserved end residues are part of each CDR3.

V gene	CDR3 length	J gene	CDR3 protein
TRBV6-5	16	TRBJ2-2	CASSYSGTGSAGELFF
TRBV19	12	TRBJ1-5	CASSIGDQPQHF
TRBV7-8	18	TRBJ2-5	CASSKPSGTSGRYETQYF
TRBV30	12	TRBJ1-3	CAWDSLGNTIYF
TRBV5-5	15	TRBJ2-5	CASSLTTGLGETQYF
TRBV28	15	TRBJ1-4	CASSDTQGAGEKLFF
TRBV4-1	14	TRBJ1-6	CASSQSTANSPLHF
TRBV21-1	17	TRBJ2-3	CASSISMGIAGPDTQYF
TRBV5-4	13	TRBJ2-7	CASSLAGGSEQYF
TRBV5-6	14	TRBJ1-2	CASSLQQGVYGYTF
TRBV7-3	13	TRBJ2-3	CASSPLTRDTQYF
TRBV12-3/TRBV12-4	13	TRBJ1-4	CASSFRGVEKLFF
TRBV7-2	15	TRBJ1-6	CASSSFGRANSPLHF
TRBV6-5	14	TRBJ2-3	CASSYNRGADTQYF
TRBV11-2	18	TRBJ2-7	CASSWTSGSGRTSYEQYF
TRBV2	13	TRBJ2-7	CASTKRYSYEQYF
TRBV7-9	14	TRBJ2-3	CASSLRQMGDTQYF
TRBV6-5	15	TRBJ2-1	CAIRTSGDGRNEQFF
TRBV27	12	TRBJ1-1	CASSFDRTEAFF
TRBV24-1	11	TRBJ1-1	CATSGVGGAFF
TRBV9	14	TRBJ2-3	CASSVVSGTDTQYF
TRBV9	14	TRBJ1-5	CASSASGGYQPQHF
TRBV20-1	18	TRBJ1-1	CSASGRWTGDKTNTEAFF